The source of this T cell receptor (beta chain) is a study of blood T cell repertoires in COVID-19. Study as a whole: The study drew acute and convalescent COVID-19 samples from the United States, Italy and Spain. PBMCs, B-cell-depleted T cells, or T cells were the source of the cDNA or gDNA that made up the material.

V lost 1 base, J lost 12 bases, and 22 bases lay in between. Per germline, CDR1 SGHAT and CDR2 FQNNGV. The CDR3 is made up of 16 amino acids. Original analysis: Estimated nucleated cell counts came from reference gene primer amplification. Assay used: immunoSEQ multiplex PCR; TCRdb lists only in-frame clones, some missing. That table is the source of V, J and clone size, and D and trimming were worked out from the DNA. The sample comprises about 240,000 clones, around 83% of which are singletons, and approximately 9.4% rests with the top ten. Sequenced material: peripheral blood. This sequence originates from a woman of 80 years or more with acute or convalescent COVID-19. This sequence joins TRBV11-2 and TRBJ2-1; the D gene is possibly TRBD1 (7 bases). The CDR3 sequence: CASSLVAGGTYKGQFF. The CDR3 DNA follows: TGTGCCAGCAGCTTAGTTGCAGGGGGGACCTACAAAGGGCAGTTCTTC.